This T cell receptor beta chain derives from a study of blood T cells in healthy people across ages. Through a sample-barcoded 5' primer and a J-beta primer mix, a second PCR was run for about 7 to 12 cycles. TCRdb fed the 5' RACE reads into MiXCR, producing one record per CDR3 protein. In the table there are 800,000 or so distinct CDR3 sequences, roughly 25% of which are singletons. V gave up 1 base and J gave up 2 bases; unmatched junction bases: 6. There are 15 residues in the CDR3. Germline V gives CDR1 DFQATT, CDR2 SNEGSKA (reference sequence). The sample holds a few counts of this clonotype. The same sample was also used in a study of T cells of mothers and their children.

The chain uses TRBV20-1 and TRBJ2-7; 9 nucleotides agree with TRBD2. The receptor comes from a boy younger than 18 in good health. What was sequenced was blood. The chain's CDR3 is CSARVPLAGTYEQYF. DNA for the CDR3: TGCAGTGCTAGAGTCCCCCTAGCGGGAACCTACGAGCAGTACTTC.